What follows are 14 T cell receptor beta chains derived from one specimen sequenced in a study of beta chain features in type 1 diabetes. Of the isolated RNA, all was reverse transcribed, and so the sequenced material was expressed TCRB transcripts. Clones were sequenced by immunoSEQ multiplex PCR, and TCRdb holds only the in-frame ones, with some missing. The table shows fewer than 900,000 clones, with roughly a sixth occurring only once. Sequencing input: naive CD4+ T cells from blood. The receptors come from a woman between 18 and 29 years old in good health.

The V and J genes are TRBV28 and TRBJ2-7; D possibly corresponds to TRBD1 (6 bases). Germline V gives CDR1 MDHEN, CDR2 SYDVKM. Trimming stripped 5 bases from V and 6 bases from J, with 14 bases between. CDR3 length: 13 amino acids. CDR3 sequence reads: CASSTSGTSEQYF. In DNA, the CDR3 is TGTGCCAGCAGTACTTCCGGGACAAGCGAGCAGTACTTC.

This clone was recorded a few times. The V call is TRBV19, the J call TRBJ1-1; D unclear. This CDR3 has 17 residues. The germline V gene has CDR1 LNHDA and CDR2 SQIVND (reference sequence). The V and J ends lost 2 bases and 4 bases respectively, with 20 bases between them. The CDR3 nucleotides read TGTGCCAGTAGTATATTAGGAGCTCTTTCAGGAGGCACTGAAGCTTTCTTT. It is translated as CASSILGALSGGTEAFF.

The rearrangement links TRBV28 to TRBJ1-2, with 7 bases matching TRBD1. CDR3 length equals 14 residues. Unmatched junction bases numbered 5, after V lost 3 bases and J lost 4 bases. Germline V gene sequence: CDR1 MDHEN, CDR2 SYDVKM. CDR3 residues: CASSFPTGIYGYTF. As DNA, the CDR3 is TGTGCCAGCAGTTTCCCGACAGGGATCTATGGCTACACCTTC.

In the case of this clone: The germline gene is not matched at one end of the junction; a read error may be the cause. The chain joins TRBV6-6 to TRBJ2-5; D gene uncertain. The CDR3 is 13 residues long. Per the germline V gene, CDR1 is MNHNY and CDR2 is SVGAGI (reference sequence). In DNA form, the CDR3 reads TGTGCCATCAGTGATGTCGCCCCCGGGACCCAGTACTTC. The encoded protein is CAISDVAPGTQYF.

The V gene is TRBV19, the J gene TRBJ2-5, with 7 bases that match TRBD1. Trimming took 5 bases from V and 7 from J; bases not matched to a gene: 4. The CDR3 spans 12 residues. Germline CDR1 reads LNHDA; CDR2 reads SQIVND (reference sequence). The CDR3 sequence: CASSPRQGTQYF. DNA of the CDR3: TGTGCCAGTAGTCCACGACAGGGGACCCAGTACTTC.

The rearrangement joins TRBV18 to TRBJ2-7, with D possibly matching TRBD2 (5 bases). Looked up from germline, CDR1 is KGHSH and CDR2 is LQKENI. Trimming left V 3 bases short and J 5 bases short, with 8 bases between. This CDR3 is 12 amino acids long. The CDR3 bases are TGTGCCAGCTCACCGGGAGAGAACGAGCAGTACTTC. As protein: CASSPGENEQYF.

The chain couples TRBV2 to TRBJ2-1; TRBD2 matches at 13 bases. V shed 6 bases, J shed 8 bases, and the junction held 7 bases outside the gene matches. Germline V gives CDR1 SNHLY, CDR2 FYNNEI. This CDR3 has 15 amino acids. The CDR3 DNA reads TGTGCCAGCAGGGACGTCGGACTAGCGGGAGATGAGCAGTTCTTC. Translating gives CASRDVGLAGDEQFF.

V usage is TRBV19 and J usage is TRBJ2-7, with TRBD2 as a possible D gene (6 bases). Germline V gene data show CDR1 as LNHDA and CDR2 as SQIVND (reference sequence). The V end lost 5 bases, the J end lost 3 bases, and 14 bases lay between the germline ends. The CDR3 is 14 amino acids. The chain's CDR3 is CASSPRDFYYEQYF. CDR3 nucleotide sequence: TGTGCCAGTAGTCCCCGGGACTTCTACTACGAGCAGTACTTC.

This rearrangement joins TRBV2 to TRBJ2-2; D gene ambiguous. Trimming took 5 bases from V and 2 from J, leaving 9 bases between them. The length of the CDR3 is 14 residues. The germline gives CDR1 SNHLY, CDR2 FYNNEI. This chain's CDR3 is CASSQTTNTGELFF. The DNA of the CDR3 is TGTGCCAGCAGTCAAACAACCAACACCGGGGAGCTGTTTTTT.

This clone was seen a few times. V is TRBV9 and J is TRBJ2-5, with D perhaps being TRBD1 or TRBD2 (5 bases each). The CDR3 extends over 16 amino acids. CDR1 SGDLS and CDR2 YYNGEE come from the germline V gene. V was shortened by 5 bases and J by 2 bases, with 19 bases between the two germline ends. The CDR3 DNA reads as TGTGCCAGCAGTCCTGGGTTGGGGGTTGGGCAAGAGACCCAGTACTTC. Its protein is CASSPGLGVGQETQYF.

The rearrangement joins TRBV5-1 to TRBJ2-5; 13 bases line up with TRBD2. V shed 2 bases and J 4 bases; nucleotides not matched to a gene: 8. Germline CDR1 reads SGHRS; CDR2 reads YFSETQ. The CDR3 sequence is 17 residues long. CDR3 nucleotide sequence: TGCGCCAGCAGCTTAGGCTCCGGGACTAGCGGGACAGAGACCCAGTACTTC. Amino acid sequence: CASSLGSGTSGTETQYF.

V and J are TRBV27 and TRBJ2-1; 8 bases fit TRBD1. This CDR3 region has 14 residues. Germline V gene data show CDR1 as MNHEY and CDR2 as SMNVEV (reference sequence). The junction had 6 bases not matched to a gene; V was cut back by 5 bases and J by 6 bases. The CDR3 region is CASSPGTGLNEQFF. As DNA, the CDR3 is TGTGCCAGCAGTCCCGGGACAGGTCTCAATGAGCAGTTCTTC.

The chain employs TRBV10-3 and TRBJ2-3; 13 bases are shared with TRBD2. Trimming took 2 bases from V and 6 from J; bases not matched to a gene: 8. The germline gives CDR1 ENHRY, CDR2 SYGVKD. This CDR3 comprises 17 residues. The CDR3 protein is CAISEGRTSGRVDTQYF. For the CDR3, the DNA is TGTGCCATCAGTGAGGGGCGGACTAGCGGGAGAGTGGATACGCAGTATTTT.

This clone has more than one count but fewer than ten. The chain uses TRBV28 and TRBJ2-1; 7 bases align to TRBD1. This CDR3 spans 13 amino acids. Germline CDR1 is MDHEN and CDR2 is SYDVKM. With 6 bases clipped from V and 5 bases from J, the junction kept 4 bases outside the gene matches. The CDR3 nucleotides read TGTGCCAGCAGAAGGGACAGCAACAATGAGCAGTTCTTC. Amino acid sequence: CASRRDSNNEQFF.